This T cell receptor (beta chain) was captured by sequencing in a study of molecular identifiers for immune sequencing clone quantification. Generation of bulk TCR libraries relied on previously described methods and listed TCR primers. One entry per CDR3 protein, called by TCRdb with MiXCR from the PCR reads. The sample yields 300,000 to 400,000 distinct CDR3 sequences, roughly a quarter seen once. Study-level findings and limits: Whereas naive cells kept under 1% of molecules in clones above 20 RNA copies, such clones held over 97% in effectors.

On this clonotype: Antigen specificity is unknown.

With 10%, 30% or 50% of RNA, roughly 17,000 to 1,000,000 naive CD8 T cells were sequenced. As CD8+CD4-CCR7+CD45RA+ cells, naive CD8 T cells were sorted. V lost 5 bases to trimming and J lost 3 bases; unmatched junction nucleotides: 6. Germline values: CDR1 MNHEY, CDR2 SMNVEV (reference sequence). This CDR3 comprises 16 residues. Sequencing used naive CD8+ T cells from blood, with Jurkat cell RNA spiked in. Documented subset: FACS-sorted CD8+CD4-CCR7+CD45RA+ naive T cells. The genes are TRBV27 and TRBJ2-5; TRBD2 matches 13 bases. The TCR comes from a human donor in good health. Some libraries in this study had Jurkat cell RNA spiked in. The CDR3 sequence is CASSPWTSGGEETQYF. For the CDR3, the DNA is TGTGCCAGCAGTCCCTGGACTAGCGGGGGAGAAGAGACCCAGTACTTC.